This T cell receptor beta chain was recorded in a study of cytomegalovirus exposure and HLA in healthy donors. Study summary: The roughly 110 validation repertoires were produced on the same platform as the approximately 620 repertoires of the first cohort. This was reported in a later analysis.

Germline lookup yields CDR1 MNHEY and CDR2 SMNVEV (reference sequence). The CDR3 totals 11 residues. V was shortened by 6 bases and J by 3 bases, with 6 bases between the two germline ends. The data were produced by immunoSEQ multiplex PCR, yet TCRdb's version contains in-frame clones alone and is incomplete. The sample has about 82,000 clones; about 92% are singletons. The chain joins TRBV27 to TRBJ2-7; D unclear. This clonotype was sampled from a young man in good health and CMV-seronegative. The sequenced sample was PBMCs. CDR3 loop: CASSNFYEQYF. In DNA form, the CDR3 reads TGTGCCAGCAGCAACTTCTACGAGCAGTACTTC.